The 8 T cell receptor beta chains in this list originate from one sample, sequenced in a study of OX40 agonist ivuxolimab in advanced cancers. This table comes from immunoSEQ multiplex PCR, and its TCRdb copy is limited to in-frame clones, with some not included. The data contain 70,000 to 75,000 clones, 85% of them singletons. The specimen was CD4+ or CD8+ T cells sorted from blood, collected in a trial of the OX40 agonist ivuxolimab. Every receptor here comes from an adult with an advanced solid tumor such as melanoma, head and neck, liver or kidney cancer.

This chain links TRBV27 with TRBJ2-5; D remains ambiguous. The CDR3 has 15 residues. V lost 6 bases to trimming and J lost 7 bases, with 21 bases between them. Germline V gives CDR1 MNHEY, CDR2 SMNVEV (reference sequence). The CDR3 protein is CASSLNLPGPRTQYF. For the CDR3, the DNA is TGTGCCAGCAGCTTAAATCTCCCGGGCCCACGGACCCAGTACTTC.

The chain has TRBV18 and TRBJ2-3; 9 bases are a match to TRBD1. Germline V gene lookup returns CDR1 KGHSH and CDR2 LQKENI. Trimming removed 2 bases from V and 5 bases from J; junction bases left unmatched: 5. This CDR3 region has 15 residues. CDR3 DNA sequence: TGTGCCAGCTCACCAGGACAGGGGTTGGTAGATACGCAGTATTTT. Amino acids: CASSPGQGLVDTQYF. Filled out from reference TRBV18 and TRBJ2-3, the complete variable domain reads NAGVMQNPRHLVRRRGQEARLRCSPMKGHSHVYWYRQLPEEGLKFMVYLQKENIIDESGMPKERFSAEFPKEGPSILRIQQVVRGDSAAYFCASSPGQGLVDTQYFGPGTRLTVL.

The V and J genes are TRBV7-8 and TRBJ2-4, with 7 bases aligning to TRBD1. This CDR3 contains 17 residues. Germline V CDR1 and CDR2: SGHVS, FQNEAQ. V shed 5 bases, J shed 3 bases, and the junction held 13 bases outside the gene matches. CDR3 protein: CASSPGTDPGVKNIQYF. CDR3 DNA sequence: TGTGCCAGCAGCCCCGGGACAGACCCCGGGGTCAAAAACATTCAGTACTTC.

The chain couples TRBV7-9 to TRBJ2-1; the D call may be TRBD1 or TRBD2 (6 bases each). Germline loops: CDR1 SEHNR, CDR2 FQNEAQ (reference sequence). V lost 3 bases and J lost 7, with 10 bases in between. CDR3 length: 13 amino acids. CDR3 bases: TGTGCCAGCAGCTTGACTAGGGGGAATGAGCAGTTCTTC. Its translation: CASSLTRGNEQFF.

In DNA, the CDR3 is TGTGCCAGCAGCGTGGGGAGCGGGAGTCCGGCAGATACGCAGTATTTT. This gives the protein CASSVGSGSPADTQYF. The chain joins TRBV9 to TRBJ2-3; 8 bases fit TRBD2. V was clipped by 2 bases and J by 4 bases; unmatched bases: 9. Germline lookup yields CDR1 SGDLS and CDR2 YYNGEE. CDR3 size: 16 residues.

The rearrangement uses TRBV18 and TRBJ2-5; the match to TRBD1 covers 7 bases. J gave up 5 bases and V 0 bases, and 9 bases lay outside the gene matches. The CDR3 is 16 amino acids. Germline CDR1 reads KGHSH; CDR2 reads LQKENI. CDR3 in amino acids: CASSPPGTGALETQYF. The CDR3, as DNA: TGTGCCAGCTCACCACCCGGTACAGGGGCCCTGGAGACCCAGTACTTC.

The rearrangement links TRBV7-2 to TRBJ1-2; TRBD1 is a possible D gene (5 bases). CDR3 size: 15 residues. V dropped 1 base and J dropped 1 base, with 10 bases sitting between them. Germline V CDR1 and CDR2: SGHTA, FQGNSA. The CDR3 sequence is CASSLDRQSNYGYTF. In DNA form, the CDR3 reads TGTGCCAGCAGCTTAGACAGGCAGAGTAACTATGGCTACACCTTC.

The genes are TRBV19 and TRBJ1-5, with D unresolved. Germline CDR1 LNHDA, CDR2 SQIVND (reference sequence). CDR3 length: 14 residues. The V and J ends lost 3 bases and 4 bases respectively, with 10 bases between them. CDR3 loop: CASSIRGMNQPQHF. The DNA for the CDR3 is TGTGCCAGTAGTATTCGAGGGATGAATCAGCCCCAGCATTTT.